This TCR beta chain was captured in a study of cytomegalovirus exposure and HLA in healthy donors. Study outcomes and limitations: For TCR beta chains, V- and J-gene trimming was later linked to a missense DCLRE1C variant. The authors later found HLA-associated TCR beta chains more clonally expanded than equally common others.

A remark on this clone: Its antigen remains unidentified.

The PCR contained 60 Vbeta and 13 Jbeta primers. Some clones are missing from TCRdb's copy, which holds only in-frame ones; the method was immunoSEQ multiplex PCR. The table shows under 75,000 clones, with about 63% occurring only once. This CDR3 comprises 15 residues. CDR1 and CDR2 (germline): MNHEY, SMNVEV (reference sequence). Sequencing input: PBMCs. The TCR comes from a middle-aged man in good health and CMV-seropositive. The rearrangement uses TRBV27 and TRBJ2-5; 9 nucleotides align to TRBD2. The DNA end is more similar to TRBJ2-7, so the J call may be wrong. CDR3 sequence (DNA): TGTGCCAGCAGGGTAGCGGGAGACTACTCCTACGAGCAGTACTTC. Translated: CASRVAGDYSYEQYF.